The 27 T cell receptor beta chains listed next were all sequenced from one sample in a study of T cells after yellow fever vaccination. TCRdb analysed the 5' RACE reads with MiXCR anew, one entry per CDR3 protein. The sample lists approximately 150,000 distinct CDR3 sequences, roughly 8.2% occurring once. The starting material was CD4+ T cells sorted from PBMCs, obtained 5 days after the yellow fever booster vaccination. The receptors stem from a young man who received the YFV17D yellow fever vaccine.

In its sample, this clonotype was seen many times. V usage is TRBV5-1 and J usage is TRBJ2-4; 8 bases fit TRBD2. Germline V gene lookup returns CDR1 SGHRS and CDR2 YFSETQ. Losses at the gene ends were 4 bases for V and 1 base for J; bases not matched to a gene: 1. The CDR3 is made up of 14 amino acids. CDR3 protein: CASSAGGAKNIQYF. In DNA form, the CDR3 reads TGCGCCAGCAGCGCGGGGGGTGCCAAAAACATTCAGTACTTC.

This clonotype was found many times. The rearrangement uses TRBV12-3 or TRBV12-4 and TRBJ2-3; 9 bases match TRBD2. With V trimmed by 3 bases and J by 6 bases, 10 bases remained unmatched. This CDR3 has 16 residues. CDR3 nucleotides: TGTGCCAGCAGTTTGAGGGGCGGGAGGGCCACTGATACGCAGTATTTT. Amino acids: CASSLRGGRATDTQYF.

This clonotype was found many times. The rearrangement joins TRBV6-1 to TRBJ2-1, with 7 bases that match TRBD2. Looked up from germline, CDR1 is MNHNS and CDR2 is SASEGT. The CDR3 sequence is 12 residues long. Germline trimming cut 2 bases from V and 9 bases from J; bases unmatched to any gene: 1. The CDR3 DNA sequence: TGTGCCAGCAGTGAATGGGAGGGTGAGCAGTTCTTC. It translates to CASSEWEGEQFF.

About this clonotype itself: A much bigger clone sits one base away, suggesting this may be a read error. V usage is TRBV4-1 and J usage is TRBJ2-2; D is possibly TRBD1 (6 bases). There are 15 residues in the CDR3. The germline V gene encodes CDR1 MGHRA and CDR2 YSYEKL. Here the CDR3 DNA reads TGCGCCAGCAGCCGGGGCGGGCAGGGGTACGGGGAGCAGTTTTTT. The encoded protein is CASSRGGQGYGEQFF.

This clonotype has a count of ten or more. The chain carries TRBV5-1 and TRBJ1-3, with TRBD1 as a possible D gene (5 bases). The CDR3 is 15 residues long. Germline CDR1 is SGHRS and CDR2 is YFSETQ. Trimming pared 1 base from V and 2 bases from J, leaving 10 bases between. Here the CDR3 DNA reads TGCGCCAGCAGCTTGCAACAGGTCACTGGAAACACCATATATTTT. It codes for CASSLQQVTGNTIYF.

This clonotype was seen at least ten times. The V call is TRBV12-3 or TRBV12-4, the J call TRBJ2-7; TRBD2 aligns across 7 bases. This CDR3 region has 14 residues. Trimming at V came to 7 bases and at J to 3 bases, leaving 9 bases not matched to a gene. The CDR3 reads CASKRQRGRYEQYF. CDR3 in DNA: TGTGCCAGCAAGCGACAGCGGGGCCGCTACGAGCAGTACTTC.

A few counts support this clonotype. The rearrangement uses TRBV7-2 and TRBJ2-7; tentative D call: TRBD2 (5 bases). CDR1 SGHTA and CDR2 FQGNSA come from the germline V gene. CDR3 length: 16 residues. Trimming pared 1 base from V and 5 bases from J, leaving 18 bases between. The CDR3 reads CASSLVGVAGSHEQYF. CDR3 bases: TGTGCCAGCAGCTTAGTTGGGGTGGCGGGTTCCCACGAGCAGTACTTC.

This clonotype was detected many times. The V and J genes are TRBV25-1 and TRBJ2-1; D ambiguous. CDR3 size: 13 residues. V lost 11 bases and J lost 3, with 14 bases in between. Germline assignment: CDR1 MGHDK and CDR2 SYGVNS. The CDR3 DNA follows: TGTGCCGACCTTCAGCCGGACTACAATGAGCAGTTCTTC. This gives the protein CADLQPDYNEQFF.

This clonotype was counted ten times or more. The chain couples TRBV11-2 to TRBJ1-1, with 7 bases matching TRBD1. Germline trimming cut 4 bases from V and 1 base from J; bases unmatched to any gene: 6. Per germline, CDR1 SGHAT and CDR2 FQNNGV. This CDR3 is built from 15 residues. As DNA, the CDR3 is TGTGCCAGCAGCTCCCAGGGGGGAGGGAACACTGAAGCTTTCTTT. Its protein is CASSSQGGGNTEAFF.

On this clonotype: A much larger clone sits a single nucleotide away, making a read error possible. The CDR3 region is CTSSPRLAGMETQYF. The DNA of the CDR3 is TGTACCAGCAGCCCGCGACTAGCGGGAATGGAGACCCAGTACTTC. The chain is built from TRBV7-9 and TRBJ2-5; 11 nucleotides agree with TRBD2. This CDR3 spans 15 amino acids. The germline V gene has CDR1 SEHNR and CDR2 FQNEAQ (reference sequence). The full variable domain, in which reference TRBV7-9 and TRBJ2-5 provide the parts outside the CDR3, is DTGVSQNPRHKITKRGQNVTFRCDPISEHNRLYWYRQTLGQGPEFLTYFQNEAQLEKSRLLSDRFSAERPKGSFSTLEIQRTEQGDSAMYLCTSSPRLAGMETQYFGPGTRLLVL.

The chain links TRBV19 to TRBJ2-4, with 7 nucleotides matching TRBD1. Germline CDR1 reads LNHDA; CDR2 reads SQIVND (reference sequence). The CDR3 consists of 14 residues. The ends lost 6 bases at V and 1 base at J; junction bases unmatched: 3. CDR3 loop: CASRQTGAKNIQYF. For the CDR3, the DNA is TGTGCCAGTAGGCAGACAGGGGCCAAAAACATTCAGTACTTC.

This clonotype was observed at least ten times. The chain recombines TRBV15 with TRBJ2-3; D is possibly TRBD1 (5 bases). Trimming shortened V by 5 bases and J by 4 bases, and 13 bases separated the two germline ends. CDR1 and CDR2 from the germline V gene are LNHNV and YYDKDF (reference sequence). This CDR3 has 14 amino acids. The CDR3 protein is CATSGSGFADTQYF. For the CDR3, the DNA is TGTGCCACCAGCGGATCAGGGTTCGCAGATACGCAGTATTTT. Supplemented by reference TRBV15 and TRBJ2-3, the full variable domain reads DAMVIQNPRYQVTQFGKPVTLSCSQTLNHNVMYWYQQKSSQAPKLLFHYYDKDFNNEADTPDNFQSRRPNTSFCFLDIRSPGLGDTAMYLCATSGSGFADTQYFGPGTRLTVL.

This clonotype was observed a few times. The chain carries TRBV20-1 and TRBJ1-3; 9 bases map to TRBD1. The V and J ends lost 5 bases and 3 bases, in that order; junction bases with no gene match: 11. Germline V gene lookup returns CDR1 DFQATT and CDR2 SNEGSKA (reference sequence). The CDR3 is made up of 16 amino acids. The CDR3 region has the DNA TGCAGTGCTGGAACAGGGGGCGCGTTTTATGGAAACACCATATATTTT. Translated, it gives CSAGTGGAFYGNTIYF.

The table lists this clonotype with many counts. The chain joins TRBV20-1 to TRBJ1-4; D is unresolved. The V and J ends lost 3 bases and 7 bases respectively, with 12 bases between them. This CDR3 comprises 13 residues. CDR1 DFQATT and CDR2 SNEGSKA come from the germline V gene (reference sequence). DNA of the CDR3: TGCAGTGCTAGGCGAGACATGGCTGAAAAACTGTTTTTT. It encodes CSARRDMAEKLFF.

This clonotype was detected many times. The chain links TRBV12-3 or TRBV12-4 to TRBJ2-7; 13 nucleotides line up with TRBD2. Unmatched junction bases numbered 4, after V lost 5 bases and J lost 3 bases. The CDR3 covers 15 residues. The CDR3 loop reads CASSRGLAGDYEQYF. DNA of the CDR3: TGTGCCAGCAGTCGAGGACTAGCGGGAGACTACGAGCAGTACTTC.

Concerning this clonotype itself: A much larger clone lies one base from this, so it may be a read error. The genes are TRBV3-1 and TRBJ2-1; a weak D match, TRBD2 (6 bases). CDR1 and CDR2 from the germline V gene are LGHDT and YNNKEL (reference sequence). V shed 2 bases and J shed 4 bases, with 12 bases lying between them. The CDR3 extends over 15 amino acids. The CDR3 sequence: CASSQRLGRYNEQFF. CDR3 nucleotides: TGTGCCAGCAGCCAACGCCTAGGGAGGTACAATGAGCAGTTCTTC.

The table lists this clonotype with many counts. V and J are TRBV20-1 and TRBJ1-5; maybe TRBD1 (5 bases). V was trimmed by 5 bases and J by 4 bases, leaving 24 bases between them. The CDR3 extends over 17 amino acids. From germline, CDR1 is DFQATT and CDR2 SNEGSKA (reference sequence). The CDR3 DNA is TGCAGTGCTCCCCATAGTGGGGGAGGCGTAGTGAATCAGCCCCAGCATTTT. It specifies CSAPHSGGGVVNQPQHF.

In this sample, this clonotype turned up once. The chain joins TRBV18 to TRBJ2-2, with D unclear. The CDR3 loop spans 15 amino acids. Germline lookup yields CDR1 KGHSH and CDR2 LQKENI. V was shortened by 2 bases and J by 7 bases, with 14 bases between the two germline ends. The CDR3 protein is CASSPEDNPHGELFF. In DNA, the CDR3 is TGTGCCAGCTCACCAGAGGATAACCCCCACGGGGAGCTGTTTTTT.

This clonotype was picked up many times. Here the CDR3 reads CSATSGGTQYF. CDR3 in DNA: TGCAGTGCAACTAGCGGGGGGACCCAGTACTTC. The V call is TRBV20-1, the J call TRBJ2-5; 11 bases are shared with TRBD2. V was pared by 6 bases and J by 7 bases, with 1 base of the junction left unmatched. Germline lookup yields CDR1 DFQATT and CDR2 SNEGSKA (reference sequence). The CDR3 consists of 11 residues.

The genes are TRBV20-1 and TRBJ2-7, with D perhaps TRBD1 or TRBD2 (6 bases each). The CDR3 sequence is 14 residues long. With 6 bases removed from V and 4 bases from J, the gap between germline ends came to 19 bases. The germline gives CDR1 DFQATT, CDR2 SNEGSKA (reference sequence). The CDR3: CSAPRGGFLYEQYF. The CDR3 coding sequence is TGCAGTGCCCCCAGGGGAGGATTTCTTTACGAGCAGTACTTC.

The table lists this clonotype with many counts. This chain's CDR3 is CASSEGDEQYF. CDR3 DNA sequence: TGTGCCAGCAGCGAGGGGGACGAGCAGTACTTC. This sequence joins TRBV7-9 and TRBJ2-7; tentatively, D is TRBD1 (6 bases). V was pared by 5 bases and J by 5 bases, with 7 bases between. The CDR3 has 11 residues. Germline V gene data show CDR1 as SEHNR and CDR2 as FQNEAQ (reference sequence).

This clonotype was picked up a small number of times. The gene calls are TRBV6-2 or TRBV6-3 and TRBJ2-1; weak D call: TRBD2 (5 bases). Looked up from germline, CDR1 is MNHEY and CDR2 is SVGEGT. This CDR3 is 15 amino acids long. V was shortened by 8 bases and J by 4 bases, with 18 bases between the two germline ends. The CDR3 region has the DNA TGTGCCAGCCGGTTACGGCGGGTGGGATACAATGAGCAGTTCTTC. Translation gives CASRLRRVGYNEQFF.

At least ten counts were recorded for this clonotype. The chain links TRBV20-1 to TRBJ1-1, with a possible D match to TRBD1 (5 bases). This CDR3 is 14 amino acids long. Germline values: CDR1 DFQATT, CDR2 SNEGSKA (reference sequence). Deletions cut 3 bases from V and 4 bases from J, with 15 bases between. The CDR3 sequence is CSASGTGYTTEAFF. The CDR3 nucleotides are TGCAGTGCTAGTGGGACTGGGTATACCACTGAAGCTTTCTTT.

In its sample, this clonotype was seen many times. CDR3 loop: CASTTRKGYRGTEAFF. The CDR3 DNA is TGTGCCAGCACCACCCGAAAGGGTTACAGGGGCACTGAAGCTTTCTTT. The chain carries TRBV12-3 or TRBV12-4 and TRBJ1-1, with 7 bases aligning to TRBD1. Losses at the gene ends were 7 bases for V and 4 bases for J; bases not matched to a gene: 15. The CDR3 loop spans 16 amino acids.

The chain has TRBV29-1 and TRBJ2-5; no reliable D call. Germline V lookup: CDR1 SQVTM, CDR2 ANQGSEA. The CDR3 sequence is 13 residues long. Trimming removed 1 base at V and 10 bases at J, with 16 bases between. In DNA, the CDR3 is TGCAGCGTTGAAGGGGTCTGGCTGGTAGGCCAGTACTTC. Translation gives CSVEGVWLVGQYF.

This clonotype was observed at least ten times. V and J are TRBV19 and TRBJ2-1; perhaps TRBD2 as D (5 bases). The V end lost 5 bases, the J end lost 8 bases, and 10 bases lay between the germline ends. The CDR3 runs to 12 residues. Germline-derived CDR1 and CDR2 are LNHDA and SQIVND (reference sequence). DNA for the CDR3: TGTGCCAGTAGTCCCACTAGGGATGAGCAGTTCTTC. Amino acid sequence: CASSPTRDEQFF. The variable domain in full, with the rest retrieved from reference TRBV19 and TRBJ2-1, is DGGITQSPKYLFRKEGQNVTLSCEQNLNHDAMYWYRQDPGQGLRLIYYSQIVNDFQKGDIAEGYSVSREKKESFPLTVTSAQKNPTAFYLCASSPTRDEQFFGPGTRLTVL.

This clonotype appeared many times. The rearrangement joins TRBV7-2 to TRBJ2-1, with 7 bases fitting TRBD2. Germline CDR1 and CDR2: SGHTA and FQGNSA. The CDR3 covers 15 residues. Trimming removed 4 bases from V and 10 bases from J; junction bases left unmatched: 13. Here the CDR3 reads CASSWEPGRAWEQFF. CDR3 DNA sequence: TGTGCCAGCAGCTGGGAGCCGGGGAGGGCTTGGGAGCAGTTCTTC. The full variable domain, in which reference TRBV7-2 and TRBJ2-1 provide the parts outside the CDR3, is GAGVSQSPSNKVTEKGKDVELRCDPISGHTALYWYRQSLGQGLEFLIYFQGNSAPDKSGLPSDRFSAERTGGSVSTLTIQRTQQEDSAVYLCASSWEPGRAWEQFFGPGTRLTVL.